This T cell receptor beta chain was captured in a study of beta chain features in type 1 diabetes. Study results and caveats: A cDNA-based sequencing approach could over-represent cells with high TCR expression.

In the case of this clone: Its target is unknown.

There are 15 residues in the CDR3. V lost 4 bases to trimming and J lost 3 bases, with 16 bases between them. CDR1 LNHDA and CDR2 SQIVND come from the germline V gene (reference sequence). The authors reverse transcribed all of the isolated RNA, so sequencing captured expressed TCRB transcripts. Using immunoSEQ multiplex PCR, the repertoire was profiled, and TCRdb retains in-frame clones only, with some absent. The repertoire holds fewer than 500,000 clones, with more than 11% as singletons. The J gene is TRBJ2-7, the V gene TRBV19; D gene unclear. Material: naive CD4+ T cells from blood. The source is a man aged 25-40 years in good health. CDR3 residues: CASSRASKWVYEQYF. The CDR3 coding sequence is TGTGCCAGTAGTAGGGCAAGCAAATGGGTCTACGAGCAGTACTTC.